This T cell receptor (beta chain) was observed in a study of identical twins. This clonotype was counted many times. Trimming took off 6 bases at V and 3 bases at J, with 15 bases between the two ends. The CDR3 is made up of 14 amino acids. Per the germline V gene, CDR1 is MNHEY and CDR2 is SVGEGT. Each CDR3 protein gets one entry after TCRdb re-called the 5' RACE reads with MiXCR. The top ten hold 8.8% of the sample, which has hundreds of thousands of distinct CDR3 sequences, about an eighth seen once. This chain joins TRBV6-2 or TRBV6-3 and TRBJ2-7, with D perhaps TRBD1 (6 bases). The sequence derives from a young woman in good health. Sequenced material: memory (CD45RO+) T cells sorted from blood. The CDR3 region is CASSPTGLIYEQYF. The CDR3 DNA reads TGTGCCAGCAGCCCCACAGGGCTGATCTACGAGCAGTACTTC.